The 5 T cell receptor beta chains listed next were all sequenced from one sample in a study of T cells after yellow fever vaccination. One entry per CDR3 protein results from TCRdb running MiXCR on the 5' RACE reads. Of approximately 340,000 distinct CDR3 sequences in the sample, more than 8.5% were seen once. This specimen was PBMCs, taken on the day of the first yellow fever vaccination. These receptors were taken from a man younger than 35 who received the YFV17D yellow fever vaccine.

V usage is TRBV15 and J usage is TRBJ2-5; 9 nucleotides align to TRBD1. Per germline, CDR1 LNHNV and CDR2 YYDKDF (reference sequence). The CDR3 is made up of 16 amino acids. The V segment lost 0 bases and the J segment 5 bases; nucleotides outside the gene matches: 7. CDR3 sequence: CATSRETGGLGETQYF. The CDR3 DNA reads TGTGCCACCAGCAGAGAAACAGGGGGCCTGGGGGAGACCCAGTACTTC. Combining the CDR3 with reference TRBV15 and TRBJ2-5 gives the whole variable domain DAMVIQNPRYQVTQFGKPVTLSCSQTLNHNVMYWYQQKSSQAPKLLFHYYDKDFNNEADTPDNFQSRRPNTSFCFLDIRSPGLGDTAMYLCATSRETGGLGETQYFGPGTRLLVL.

The chain links TRBV20-1 to TRBJ1-1, with D hard to call. V was shortened by 3 bases and J by 6 bases, with 5 bases between the two germline ends. This CDR3 spans 10 amino acids. In germline, CDR1 is DFQATT, CDR2 SNEGSKA (reference sequence). This CDR3 is CSASGAEAFF. The CDR3 DNA is TGCAGTGCTAGTGGCGCTGAAGCTTTCTTT.

CDR3 bases: TGTGCCAGCAGCCAAGAACCGGAGAACTCTGGAAACACCATATATTTT. This sequence encodes CASSQEPENSGNTIYF. The chain uses TRBV3-1 and TRBJ1-3; D is unclear. The V and J ends lost 0 bases and 0 bases respectively, with 9 bases between them. CDR3 length equals 16 residues. Germline V CDR1 and CDR2: LGHDT, YNNKEL (reference sequence).

This clonotype was counted at least ten times. The chain carries TRBV12-3 or TRBV12-4 and TRBJ2-1; the D is unclear. V was clipped by 3 bases and J by 5 bases, with 11 bases between them. CDR3 length: 14 residues. In DNA form, the CDR3 reads TGTGCCAGCAGTTTCCTGGCCCTAAACAATGAGCAGTTCTTC. Its translation is CASSFLALNNEQFF.

This chain joins TRBV2 and TRBJ1-6, with a tentative D call TRBD1 (6 bases). Germline V CDR1 and CDR2: SNHLY, FYNNEI. The ends were cut back, 10 bases at V and 3 bases at J, with 16 bases in the middle. There are 15 residues in the CDR3. The DNA of the CDR3 is TGTGCCACCATCCCGGGGGCAATCTATAATTCACCCCTCCACTTT. This encodes CATIPGAIYNSPLHF.